This paragraph covers one TCR beta chain sequence. This specimen comes from a study of blood T cell repertoires in COVID-19. Overall study context: The origin of the acute and convalescent COVID-19 samples was the United States, Italy and Spain.

Profiled with immunoSEQ multiplex PCR; TCRdb holds only in-frame clones, not every one. The data hold tens of thousands of clones, with around 80% observed a single time. The clonotype originates from a human donor in a cohort sampled during active COVID-19. Sequenced material: peripheral blood.

CDR3: CASSLSMGDGYTF. In DNA, the CDR3 is TGTGCCAGCAGTTTATCGATGGGAGATGGCTACACCTTC. This sequence joins TRBV27 and TRBJ1-2; D is uncertain. The V end was cut by 0 bases, the J end by 6 bases, with 8 bases between. CDR3 size: 13 residues. Germline lookup yields CDR1 MNHEY and CDR2 SMNVEV (reference sequence).